This T cell receptor beta chain derives from a study of cytotoxic CD8 clonotypes in ibrutinib-treated CLL. Clones were read by immunoSEQ multiplex PCR, and TCRdb kept only the in-frame ones, dropping some. The table shows about 40,000 clones, with 65% to 70% occurring only once. The V gene's germline CDR1 is KGHSH and CDR2 LQKENI. CDR3 length: 15 residues. V gave up 5 bases and J gave up 5 bases; unmatched junction bases: 10. This receptor was identified in a human donor with chronic lymphocytic leukemia. The chain links TRBV18 to TRBJ2-5, with 8 nucleotides matching TRBD1. The specimen was PBMCs, collected at disease progression, from a patient treated with ibrutinib. CDR3 coding DNA: TGTGCCAGCTCATCAACAGGACAGGGCGGGGAGACCCAGTACTTC. Its translation: CASSSTGQGGETQYF. The complete variable domain, with remaining parts taken from reference TRBV18 and TRBJ2-5, reads NAGVMQNPRHLVRRRGQEARLRCSPMKGHSHVYWYRQLPEEGLKFMVYLQKENIIDESGMPKERFSAEFPKEGPSILRIQQVVRGDSAAYFCASSSTGQGGETQYFGPGTRLLVL.